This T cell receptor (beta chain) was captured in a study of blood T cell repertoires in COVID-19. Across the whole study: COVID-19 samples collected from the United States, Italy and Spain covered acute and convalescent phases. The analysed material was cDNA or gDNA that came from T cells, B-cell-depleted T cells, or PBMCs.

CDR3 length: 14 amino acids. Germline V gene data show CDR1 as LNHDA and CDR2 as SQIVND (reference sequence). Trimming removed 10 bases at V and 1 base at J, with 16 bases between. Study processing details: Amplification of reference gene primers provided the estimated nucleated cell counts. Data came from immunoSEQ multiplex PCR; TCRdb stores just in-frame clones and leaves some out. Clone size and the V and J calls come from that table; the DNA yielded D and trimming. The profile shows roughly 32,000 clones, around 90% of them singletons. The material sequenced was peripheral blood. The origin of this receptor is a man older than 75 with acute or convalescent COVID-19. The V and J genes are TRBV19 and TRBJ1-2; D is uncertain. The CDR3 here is CATRDPGGNYGYTF. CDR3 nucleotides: TGTGCCACCCGCGACCCAGGAGGTAACTATGGCTACACCTTC. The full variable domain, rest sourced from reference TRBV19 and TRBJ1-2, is DGGITQSPKYLFRKEGQNVTLSCEQNLNHDAMYWYRQDPGQGLRLIYYSQIVNDFQKGDIAEGYSVSREKKESFPLTVTSAQKNPTAFYLCATRDPGGNYGYTFGSGTRLTVV.